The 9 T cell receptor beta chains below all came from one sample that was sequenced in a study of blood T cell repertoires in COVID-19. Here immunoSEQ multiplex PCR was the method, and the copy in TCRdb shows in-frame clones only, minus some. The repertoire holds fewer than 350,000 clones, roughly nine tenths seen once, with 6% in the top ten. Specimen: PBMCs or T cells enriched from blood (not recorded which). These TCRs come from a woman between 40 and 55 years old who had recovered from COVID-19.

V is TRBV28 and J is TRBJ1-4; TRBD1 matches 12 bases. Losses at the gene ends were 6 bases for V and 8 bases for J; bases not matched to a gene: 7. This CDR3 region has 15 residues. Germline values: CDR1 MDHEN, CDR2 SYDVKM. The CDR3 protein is CASREPGTGGEKLFF. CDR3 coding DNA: TGTGCCAGCAGAGAGCCCGGGACAGGGGGCGAAAAACTGTTTTTT.

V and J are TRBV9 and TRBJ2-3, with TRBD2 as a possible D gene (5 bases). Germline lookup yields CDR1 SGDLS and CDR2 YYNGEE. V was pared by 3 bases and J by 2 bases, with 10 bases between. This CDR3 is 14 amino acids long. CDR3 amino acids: CASSGGGDTDTQYF. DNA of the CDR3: TGTGCCAGCAGCGGAGGAGGAGACACAGATACGCAGTATTTT.

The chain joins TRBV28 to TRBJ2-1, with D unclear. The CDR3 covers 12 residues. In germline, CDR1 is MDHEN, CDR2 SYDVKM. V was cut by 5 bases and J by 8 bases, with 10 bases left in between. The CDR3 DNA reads TGTGCCAGCAGTCTCATTGGAGATGAGCAGTTCTTC. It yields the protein CASSLIGDEQFF.

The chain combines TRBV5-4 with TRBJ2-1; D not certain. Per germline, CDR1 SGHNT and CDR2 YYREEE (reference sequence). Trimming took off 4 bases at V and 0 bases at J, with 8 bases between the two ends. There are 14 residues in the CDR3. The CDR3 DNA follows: TGTGCCAGCAGCATACTTAACTCCTACAATGAGCAGTTCTTC. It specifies CASSILNSYNEQFF.

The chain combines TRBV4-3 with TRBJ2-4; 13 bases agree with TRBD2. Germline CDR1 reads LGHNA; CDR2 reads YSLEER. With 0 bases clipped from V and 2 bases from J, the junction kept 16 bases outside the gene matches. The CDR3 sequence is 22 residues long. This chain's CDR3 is CASSQDSIGGLAGRGTKNIQYF. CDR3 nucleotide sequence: TGCGCCAGCAGCCAAGACTCAATTGGGGGACTAGCGGGGCGGGGGACCAAAAACATTCAGTACTTC.

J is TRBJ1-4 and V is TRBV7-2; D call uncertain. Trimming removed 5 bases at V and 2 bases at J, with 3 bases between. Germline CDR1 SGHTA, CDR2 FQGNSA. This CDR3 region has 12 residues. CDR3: CASSLTNEKLFF. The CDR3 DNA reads TGTGCCAGCAGCCTTACTAATGAAAAACTGTTTTTT.

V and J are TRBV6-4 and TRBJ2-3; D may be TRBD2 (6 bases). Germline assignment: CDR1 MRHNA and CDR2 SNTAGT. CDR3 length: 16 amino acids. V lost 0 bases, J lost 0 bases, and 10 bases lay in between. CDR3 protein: CASSDSVSGSTDTQYF. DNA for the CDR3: TGTGCCAGCAGTGACTCAGTTAGCGGCAGCACAGATACGCAGTATTTT.

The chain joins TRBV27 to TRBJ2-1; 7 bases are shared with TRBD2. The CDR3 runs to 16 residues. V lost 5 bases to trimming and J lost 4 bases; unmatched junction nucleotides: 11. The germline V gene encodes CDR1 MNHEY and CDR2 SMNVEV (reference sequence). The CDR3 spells CASSNPRTSAYNEQFF. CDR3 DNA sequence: TGTGCCAGCAGTAACCCTCGCACTAGCGCATACAATGAGCAGTTCTTC.

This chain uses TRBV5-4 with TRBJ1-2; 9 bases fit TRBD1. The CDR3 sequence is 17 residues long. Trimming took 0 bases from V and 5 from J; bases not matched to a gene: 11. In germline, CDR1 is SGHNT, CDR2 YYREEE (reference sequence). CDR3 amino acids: CASSLGGTGLKGYGYTF. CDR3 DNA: TGTGCCAGCAGCTTGGGGGGGACAGGGCTGAAGGGGTATGGCTACACCTTC.